This T cell receptor (beta chain) was captured by sequencing in a study of T-cell reconstitution after alpha-beta-depleted transplantation in children. This clonotype was picked up one time. The TCRbeta library was prepared with unique molecular identifiers. TCRdb passed the PCR reads through MiXCR, listing each CDR3 protein once. This sample has more than 550,000 distinct CDR3 sequences, with about 10% found just once. V trimming: 4 bases; J trimming: 2 bases; junction bases outside the gene matches: 10. In germline, CDR1 is KGHSH, CDR2 LQKENI. The CDR3 loop spans 16 amino acids. The rearrangement joins TRBV18 to TRBJ2-7, with 8 bases lining up with TRBD1. Specimen: PBMCs from the stem cell graft donor, collected from the stem cell graft. The clonotype comes from a human donor who donated a stem cell graft to a child with acute myeloid leukemia. In nucleotides, the CDR3 is TGTGCCAGCTCACGGGGACAGGTTCTTTCTACCTACGAGCAGTACTTC. Residues: CASSRGQVLSTYEQYF. The whole variable domain, remainder taken from reference TRBV18 and TRBJ2-7, is NAGVMQNPRHLVRRRGQEARLRCSPMKGHSHVYWYRQLPEEGLKFMVYLQKENIIDESGMPKERFSAEFPKEGPSILRIQQVVRGDSAAYFCASSRGQVLSTYEQYFGPGTRLTVT.